Sequencing of this T cell receptor beta chain was carried out in a study of response to subunit inactivated influenza vaccine. The germline V gene encodes CDR1 MDHEN and CDR2 SYDVKM. Trimming cost V 4 bases and J 0 bases, with 18 bases left between them. This CDR3 has 17 amino acids. To note about this clonotype: Its antigen is still unknown.

Study observations and caveats: It was the authors' suggestion that each seasonal influenza vaccination recruits few new T cells.

TCRdb passed the RT-PCR reads through MiXCR, listing each CDR3 protein once. The sample includes 540,000 or so distinct CDR3 sequences, 10% to 15% seen only once; the top ten take around 12%. The source material was PBMCs from blood, sampled roughly 47 days after vaccination. The chain uses TRBV28 and TRBJ2-5; the D is unclear. This TCR was recovered from a man between 45 and 60 years old who received an inactivated influenza vaccine. The CDR3 loop is CASSSPAALRNQETQYF. DNA for the CDR3: TGTGCCAGCAGTTCCCCGGCGGCCCTGAGGAACCAAGAGACCCAGTACTTC.